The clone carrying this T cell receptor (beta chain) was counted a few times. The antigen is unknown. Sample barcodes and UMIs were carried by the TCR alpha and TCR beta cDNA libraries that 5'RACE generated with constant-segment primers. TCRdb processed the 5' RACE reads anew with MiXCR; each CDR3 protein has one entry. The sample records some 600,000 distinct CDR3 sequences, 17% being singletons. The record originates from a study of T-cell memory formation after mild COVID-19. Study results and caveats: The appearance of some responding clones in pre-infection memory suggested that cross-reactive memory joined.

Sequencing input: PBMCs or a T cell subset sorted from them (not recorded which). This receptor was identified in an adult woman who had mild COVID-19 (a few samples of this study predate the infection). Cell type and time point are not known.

In DNA form, the CDR3 reads TGTGCCAGCACGAATAGAGGACAACGCAGAAGCAGCTCCTACGAGCAGTACTTC. Encoded protein: CASTNRGQRRSSSYEQYF. This sequence joins TRBV21-1 and TRBJ2-7; the table's D call, TRBD1, has no DNA check behind it. TRBV21-1 is reported as a pseudogene. This CDR3 has 18 residues.